This TCR beta chain was profiled in a study of neurological immune-mediated disorders. Findings and caveats of the study: The highest TCR clonal expansion occurred in HTLV-1-associated myelopathy; multiple sclerosis fell below healthy controls.

The cDNA was generated by 5'RACE with 10-nucleotide random UMIs. TCRdb passed the 5' RACE reads through MiXCR, listing each CDR3 protein once. This table holds approximately 40,000 distinct CDR3 sequences, more than 12% found once. The J segment lost 6 bases and the V segment lost 5 bases, leaving 9 bases of the junction unmatched. The CDR3 contains 14 residues. Germline V gene sequence: CDR1 SGDLS, CDR2 YYNGEE. This clonotype was counted many times. Its antigen is not identified. The sample was CD4+ T cells from blood. The TCR was taken from a woman aged 55 to 70 with HTLV-1-associated myelopathy (HAM/TSP). J is TRBJ1-1 and V is TRBV9; 8 nucleotides match TRBD1. The CDR3 here is CASRARQGSSEAFF. CDR3 nucleotides: TGTGCCAGCAGGGCCCGACAGGGGTCCTCTGAAGCTTTCTTT. The complete variable domain, with remaining parts taken from reference TRBV9 and TRBJ1-1, reads DSGVTQTPKHLITATGQRVTLRCSPRSGDLSVYWYQQSLDQGLQFLIQYYNGEERAKGNILERFSAQQFPDLHSELNLSSLELGDSALYFCASRARQGSSEAFFGQGTRLTVV.